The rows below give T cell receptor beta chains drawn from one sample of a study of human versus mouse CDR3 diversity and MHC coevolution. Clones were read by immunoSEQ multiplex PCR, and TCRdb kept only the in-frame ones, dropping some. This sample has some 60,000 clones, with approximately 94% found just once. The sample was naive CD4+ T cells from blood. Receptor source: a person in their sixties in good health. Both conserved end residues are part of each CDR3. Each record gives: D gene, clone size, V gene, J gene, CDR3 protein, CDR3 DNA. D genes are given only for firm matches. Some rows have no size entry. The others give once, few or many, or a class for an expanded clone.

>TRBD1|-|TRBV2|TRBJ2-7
CASRGLGQGGTEQYF
TGTGCCAGCAGGGGGTTGGGACAGGGAGGGACCGAGCAGTACTTC
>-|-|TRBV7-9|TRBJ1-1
CASSHKREMNTEAFF
TGTGCCAGCAGCCACAAACGGGAGATGAACACTGAAGCTTTCTTT
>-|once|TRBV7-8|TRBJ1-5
CASSLAPDQPQHF
TGTGCCAGCAGCTTAGCGCCGGATCAGCCCCAGCATTTT
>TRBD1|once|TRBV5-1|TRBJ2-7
CASSSGTGVYEQYF
TGCGCCAGCAGTTCAGGGACAGGGGTTTACGAGCAGTACTTC
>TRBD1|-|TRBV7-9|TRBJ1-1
CASSQRTGNTEAFF
TGTGCCAGCAGCCAACGGACAGGGAACACTGAAGCTTTCTTT
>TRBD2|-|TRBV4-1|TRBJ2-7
CASSQELAGSSYEQYF
TGCGCCAGCAGCCAAGAGCTAGCGGGCAGCTCCTACGAGCAGTACTTC
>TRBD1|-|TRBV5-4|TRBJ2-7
CASSTGQARDSYEQYF
TGTGCCAGCAGCACTGGACAGGCCAGAGATTCCTACGAGCAGTACTTC
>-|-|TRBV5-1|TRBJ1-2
CASSYGKGYTF
TGCGCCAGCAGTTACGGGAAGGGCTACACCTTC
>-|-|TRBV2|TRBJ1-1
CASRSQVVNTEAFF
TGTGCCAGCAGGAGCCAGGTTGTGAACACTGAAGCTTTCTTT
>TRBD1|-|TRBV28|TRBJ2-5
CASSLGTGTFQETQYF
TGTGCCAGCAGTTTGGGGACAGGAACCTTCCAAGAGACCCAGTACTTC
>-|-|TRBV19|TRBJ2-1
CASSIPFEAPRNEQFF
TGTGCCAGTAGTATACCCTTCGAGGCTCCACGGAATGAGCAGTTCTTC
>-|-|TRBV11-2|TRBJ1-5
CASSLADSRNQPQHF
TGTGCCAGCAGCTTAGCCGACAGTCGCAATCAGCCCCAGCATTTT
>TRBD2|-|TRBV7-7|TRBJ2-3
CASSQTGGPSTDTQYF
TGTGCCAGCAGCCAAACGGGGGGTCCCAGCACAGATACGCAGTATTTT
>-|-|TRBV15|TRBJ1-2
CATSKGANYGYTF
TGTGCCACCAGCAAAGGGGCAAACTATGGCTACACCTTC
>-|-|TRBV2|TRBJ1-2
CASSEAGPDGYTF
TGTGCCAGCAGTGAGGCTGGGCCCGATGGCTACACCTTC
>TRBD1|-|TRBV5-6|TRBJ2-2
CASSLVGTGGLNTGELFF
TGTGCCAGCAGCTTGGTGGGGACAGGGGGCCTGAACACCGGGGAGCTGTTTTTT
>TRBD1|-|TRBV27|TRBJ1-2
CASSLWAPGGDRDDYGYTF
TGTGCCAGCAGTTTATGGGCCCCTGGGGGGGACAGGGACGACTATGGCTACACCTTC
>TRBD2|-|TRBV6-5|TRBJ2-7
CASSYSMAGDPYEQYF
TGTGCCAGCAGTTACTCGATGGCGGGAGATCCTTACGAGCAGTACTTC
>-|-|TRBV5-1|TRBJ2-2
CASSLEINTGELFF
TGCGCCAGCAGCTTAGAGATTAACACCGGGGAGCTGTTTTTT
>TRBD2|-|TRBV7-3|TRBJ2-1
CASSPGTSGRRYNEQFF
TGTGCCAGCAGCCCTGGGACTAGCGGGAGACGTTACAATGAGCAGTTCTTC
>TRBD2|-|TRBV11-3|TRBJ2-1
CASSLSGRGSYNEQFF
TGTGCCAGCAGCTTGAGCGGGAGGGGATCCTACAATGAGCAGTTCTTC
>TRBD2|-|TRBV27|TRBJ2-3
CASSFLRAGGADTQYF
TGTGCCAGCAGTTTTCTAAGAGCGGGAGGGGCAGATACGCAGTATTTT
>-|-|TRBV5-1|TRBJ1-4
CASSFQGINEKLFF
TGCGCCAGCAGCTTCCAGGGGATAAATGAAAAACTGTTTTTT
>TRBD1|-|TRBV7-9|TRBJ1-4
CASSLGQSNEKLFF
TGTGCCAGCAGCCTGGGACAGAGTAATGAAAAACTGTTTTTT
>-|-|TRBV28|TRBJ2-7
CASSKGGGSYEQYF
TGTGCCAGCAGTAAAGGGGGAGGGTCCTACGAGCAGTACTTC
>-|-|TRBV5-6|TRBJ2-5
CASSWGWGQETQYF
TGTGCCAGCAGCTGGGGCTGGGGTCAAGAGACCCAGTACTTC
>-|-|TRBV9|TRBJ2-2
CASSVEGVGNTGELFF
TGTGCCAGCAGCGTGGAGGGAGTGGGGAACACCGGGGAGCTGTTTTTT
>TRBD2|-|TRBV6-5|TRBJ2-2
CASSYSSGGVPGELFF
TGTGCCAGCAGTTACTCGTCGGGAGGGGTTCCCGGGGAGCTGTTTTTT
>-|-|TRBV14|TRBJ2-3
CASSHSGTAITQYF
TGTGCCAGCAGCCATTCGGGGACTGCAATTACGCAGTATTTT
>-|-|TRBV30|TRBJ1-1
CAWSTGSWNTEAFF
TGTGCCTGGAGTACAGGATCTTGGAACACTGAAGCTTTCTTT
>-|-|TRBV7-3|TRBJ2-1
CASSLIRADEQFF
TGTGCCAGCAGCTTAATCAGGGCGGATGAGCAGTTCTTC
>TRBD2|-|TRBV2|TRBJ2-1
CASSPLVGLAGGNEQFF
TGTGCCAGCAGTCCACTAGTGGGACTAGCGGGAGGCAATGAGCAGTTCTTC
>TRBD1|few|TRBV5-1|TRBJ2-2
CASSLGQGAGTGELFF
TGCGCCAGCAGCTTGGGACAGGGAGCAGGCACCGGGGAGCTGTTTTTT
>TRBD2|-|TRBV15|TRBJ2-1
CATSGRLAGNYNEQFF
TGTGCCACCAGCGGACGATTAGCGGGGAATTACAATGAGCAGTTCTTC
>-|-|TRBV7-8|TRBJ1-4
CASGPGLRDTTEKLFF
TGTGCCAGCGGCCCAGGGCTCCGGGACACCACCGAAAAACTGTTTTTT
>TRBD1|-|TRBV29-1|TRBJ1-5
CSVGGQSNQPQHF
TGCAGCGTGGGGGGACAGAGCAATCAGCCCCAGCATTTT
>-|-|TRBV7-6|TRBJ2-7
CASSLLPRASSYEQYF
TGTGCCAGCAGCTTACTCCCCAGGGCGAGCTCCTACGAGCAGTACTTC
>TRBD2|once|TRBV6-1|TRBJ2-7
CASRPSGMYEQYF
TGTGCCAGCAGGCCTAGCGGAATGTACGAGCAGTACTTC
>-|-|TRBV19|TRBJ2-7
CASSQQGQTYEQYF
TGTGCCAGTAGTCAGCAGGGGCAGACCTACGAGCAGTACTTC
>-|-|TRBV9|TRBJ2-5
CASSVEEYQETQYF
TGTGCCAGCAGCGTAGAAGAGTACCAAGAGACCCAGTACTTC
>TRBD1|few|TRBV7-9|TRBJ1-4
CASSARDRPNEKLFF
TGTGCCAGCAGCGCTCGGGACAGGCCGAATGAAAAACTGTTTTTT
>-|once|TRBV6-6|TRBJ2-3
CASSPTRFKDTQYF
TGTGCCAGCAGCCCCACTAGATTCAAAGATACGCAGTATTTT
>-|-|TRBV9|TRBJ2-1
CASSVDEGRNEQFF
TGTGCCAGCAGCGTAGACGAGGGCCGGAATGAGCAGTTCTTC
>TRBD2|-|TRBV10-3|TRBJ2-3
CAISERQAGERTDTQYF
TGTGCCATCAGTGAGCGGCAGGCGGGAGAGCGCACAGATACGCAGTATTTT
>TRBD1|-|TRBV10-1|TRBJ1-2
CASSEATGLSYGYTF
TGCGCCAGCAGTGAGGCGACAGGGCTCAGCTATGGCTACACCTTC
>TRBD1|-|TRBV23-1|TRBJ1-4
CARGQSNEKLFF
TGCGCCAGGGGACAGAGTAATGAAAAACTGTTTTTT
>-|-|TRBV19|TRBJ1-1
CASTVDSLNTEAFF
TGTGCCAGTACGGTGGACAGTCTGAACACTGAAGCTTTCTTT
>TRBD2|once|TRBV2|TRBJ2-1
CASSIRLAGGPNEQFF
TGTGCCAGCAGTATACGACTAGCGGGAGGACCAAATGAGCAGTTCTTC
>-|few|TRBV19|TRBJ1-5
CASSSGQLSNQPQHF
TGTGCCAGTAGTAGCGGACAGCTGAGCAATCAGCCCCAGCATTTT
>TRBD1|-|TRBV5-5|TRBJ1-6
CASSLTGTGNSPLHF
TGTGCCAGCAGCTTGACCGGGACAGGGAATTCACCCCTCCACTTT
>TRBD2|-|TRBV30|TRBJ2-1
CAWSPDPGLAGYNEQFF
TGTGCCTGGAGTCCAGACCCGGGACTAGCGGGGTACAATGAGCAGTTCTTC